A selection of T cell receptor beta chains follows, all from one sample in a study of blood T cells in healthy people across ages. TCRdb processed the 5' RACE reads anew with MiXCR; each CDR3 protein has one entry. The sample has approximately 1,700,000 distinct CDR3 sequences, about two fifths seen once. The sequencing sample was made of blood. These receptors were taken from a human donor in good health. Both conserved end residues are part of each CDR3. D genes are given only for firm matches. Not all rows give a size; the values are once, few, many and, for expanded clones, a class.

CDR3	DNA	J	D	V	size
CASSQIGLAFYEQYF	TGCGCCAGCAGCCAAATCGGGCTAGCTTTCTACGAGCAGTACTTC	TRBJ2-7	NA	TRBV4-1	NA
CASSYGSRYTF	TGTGCCAGCAGTTACGGCAGCCGCTACACCTTC	TRBJ1-2	NA	TRBV6-5	NA
CASSSPGVIEQYF	TGTGCCAGCAGCTCCCCAGGGGTGATCGAGCAGTACTTC	TRBJ2-7	NA	TRBV7-2	NA
CASRLSSYNSPLHF	TGTGCCAGCAGGTTGAGCTCCTATAATTCACCCCTCCACTTT	TRBJ1-6	NA	TRBV27	many
CVSGLLPLNRVHQSSRREKLFF	TGTGTTAGTGGTTTGCTCCCGCTTAACAGGGTCCACCAATCTAGTCGCCGGGAAAAACTGTTTTTT	TRBJ1-4	NA	TRBV12-5	NA
CSVVPSARRGGEQYF	TGCAGCGTTGTCCCTAGCGCCCGCCGGGGTGGCGAGCAGTACTTC	TRBJ2-7	NA	TRBV29-1	NA
CASSLDRSREQYF	TGCGCCAGCAGCTTGGACAGGTCCCGGGAGCAGTACTTC	TRBJ2-7	NA	TRBV5-1	once
CASSLVGSAEAFF	TGTGCCAGCAGCTTAGTGGGTTCGGCTGAAGCTTTCTTT	TRBJ1-1	NA	TRBV7-9	few
CSANFPGGVQPQHF	TGCAGTGCTAATTTCCCGGGGGGAGTTCAGCCCCAGCATTTT	TRBJ1-5	NA	TRBV20-1	NA
CAISEAGLPFEQYF	TGTGCCATCAGTGAGGCGGGACTTCCCTTCGAGCAGTACTTC	TRBJ2-7	NA	TRBV10-3	few